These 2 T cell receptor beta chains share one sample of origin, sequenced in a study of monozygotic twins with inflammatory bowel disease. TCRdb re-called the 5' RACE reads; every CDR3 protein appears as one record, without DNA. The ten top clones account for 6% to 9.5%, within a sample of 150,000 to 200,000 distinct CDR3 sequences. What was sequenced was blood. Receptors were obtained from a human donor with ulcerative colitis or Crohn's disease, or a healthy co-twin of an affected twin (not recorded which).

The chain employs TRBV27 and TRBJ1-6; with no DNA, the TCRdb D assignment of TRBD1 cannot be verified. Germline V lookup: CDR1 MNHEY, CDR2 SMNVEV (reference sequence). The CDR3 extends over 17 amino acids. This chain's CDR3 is CASSPGRASSYNSPLHF.

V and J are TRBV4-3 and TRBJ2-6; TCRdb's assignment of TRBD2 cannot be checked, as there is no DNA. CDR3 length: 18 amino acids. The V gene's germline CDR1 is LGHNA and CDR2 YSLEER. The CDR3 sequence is CASSQHGGSVSGANVLTF.